The present TCR beta chain was sequenced within a study of blood T cell repertoires in COVID-19. Study summary: The United States, Italy and Spain provided the acute and convalescent COVID-19 samples. The cDNA or gDNA used as material had been derived from T cells, B-cell-depleted T cells, or PBMCs.

Germline CDR1 is SGHNT and CDR2 is YYREEE (reference sequence). There are 15 residues in the CDR3. The V end was cut by 9 bases, the J end by 4 bases, with 19 bases between. In the original analysis: Counts of nucleated cells, estimated from reference gene primer amplification, were obtained. The data were produced by immunoSEQ multiplex PCR, yet TCRdb's version contains in-frame clones alone and is incomplete. The V and J calls and clone size were taken over from that table, and D and trimming were inferred from the DNA. The sample lists around 200,000 clones; 80% to 90% were seen once. This clone was picked up many times.

This TCR derives from a man aged 60 to 75 who had recovered from COVID-19. The chain joins TRBV5-4 to TRBJ2-2; tentatively, D is TRBD1 (6 bases). Material: peripheral blood. The CDR3 sequence is CATRSGQLTTGELFF. In nucleotides, the CDR3 is TGTGCCACCAGGAGTGGACAGTTAACCACCGGGGAGCTGTTTTTT.